This T cell receptor (beta chain) is drawn from a study of blood T cell repertoires in COVID-19. Germline V gene sequence: CDR1 SGHRS, CDR2 YFSETQ. Trimming left V 4 bases short and J 5 bases short, with 19 bases between. This CDR3 contains 16 residues. Participant ages covered roughly 18 to 89 years across about 25 US areas. As handled by the study authors: Amplified reference gene primers provided the basis for estimating nucleated cell counts. The method was immunoSEQ multiplex PCR; TCRdb's version includes in-frame clones alone and lacks a portion of them. V and J calls and clone size are as listed in that table; D and trimming were resolved from the DNA. This repertoire shows about 150,000 clones, just under 85% found once; its top ten account for roughly 3.4%.

This receptor was taken from a woman between 50 and 59 years old with acute COVID-19. Source material: PBMCs or T cells enriched from blood (not recorded which). The genes are TRBV5-1 and TRBJ1-5; D perhaps matches TRBD1 (5 bases). CDR3 nucleotide sequence: TGCGCCAGCAGCCCGTGGGGCCTCGCCTCCGATCAGCCCCAGCATTTT. It codes for CASSPWGLASDQPQHF.